This T cell receptor beta chain derives from a study of blood T cell repertoires in COVID-19. Study-level information: Acute-phase and convalescent COVID-19 samples originated in the United States, Italy and Spain.

TCRdb keeps only in-frame clones here, not all; method: immunoSEQ multiplex PCR. The data contain 400,000 or so clones, more than 85% of them seen just once; the ten biggest clones take up about 2.9%. CDR3 size: 12 residues. From germline, CDR1 is SNHLY and CDR2 FYNNEI. Trimming took off 6 bases at V and 3 bases at J, with 9 bases between the two ends. About this clone: The sample holds other DNA sequences that translate to the same CDR3.

The receptor comes from a human donor in a cohort sampled during active COVID-19. Sequencing was performed on peripheral blood. The V and J genes are TRBV2 and TRBJ2-7, with TRBD1 as a possible D gene (5 bases). The CDR3 sequence: CASSADSYEQYF. The CDR3 nucleotides read TGTGCCAGCAGCGCCGACAGCTACGAGCAGTACTTC.